This is a list of T cell receptor beta chains from one sample in a study of blood T cell repertoires in COVID-19. TCRdb's table, derived via immunoSEQ multiplex PCR, lists solely in-frame clones and lacks some. The repertoire holds 140,000 or so clones, with around 87% as singletons. Sequences were obtained from peripheral blood. The receptors were sampled from a man between 50 and 59 years old who had recovered from COVID-19. Each CDR3 is given with its conserved first and last residue. A D gene is named only where the DNA matches it firmly. Rows give clone size only sometimes, using once, few, many, or a class for an expanded clone.

CDR3	DNA	J	size	D	V
CASSQVLSSGGNEQFF	TGCGCCAGCAGCCAAGTTCTGTCTAGCGGGGGGAATGAGCAGTTCTTC	TRBJ2-1	-	TRBD2	TRBV4-1
CASSLVSRGNEQFF	TGTGCCAGCAGCTTGGTATCTAGGGGTAATGAGCAGTTCTTC	TRBJ2-1	-	-	TRBV5-6
CPQRGQGRGTEAFF	TGTCCACAGCGGGGACAGGGCAGGGGCACTGAAGCTTTCTTT	TRBJ1-1	-	TRBD1	TRBV6-5
CASSQAPLLGPGNSYEQYF	TGCGCCAGCAGCCAAGCCCCCCTTTTGGGTCCGGGAAACTCCTACGAGCAGTACTTC	TRBJ2-7	once	-	TRBV4-1
CASSLRLAEETQYF	TGTGCCAGCAGCCTTCGACTAGCGGAAGAGACCCAGTACTTC	TRBJ2-5	-	TRBD2	TRBV4-2
CASRKTGGNYEQYF	TGTGCCAGCAGGAAGACAGGGGGCAACTACGAGCAGTACTTC	TRBJ2-7	-	TRBD1	TRBV6-6
CASSHSVNEQFF	TGTGCCAGCAGCCATTCGGTCAATGAGCAGTTCTTC	TRBJ2-1	-	-	TRBV3-1/TRBV3-2
CASSLEVGANGYTF	TGTGCCAGCAGCTTAGAAGTGGGGGCGAATGGCTACACCTTC	TRBJ1-2	-	-	TRBV7-2
CASSLGLATDTQYF	TGTGCCAGCAGTCTGGGACTAGCGACAGATACGCAGTATTTT	TRBJ2-3	once	TRBD2	TRBV6-2/TRBV6-3
CASSSKSGTAIDVQYF	TGTGCCAGCAGCTCAAAATCCGGGACAGCAATCGACGTGCAGTACTTC	TRBJ2-7	few	TRBD1	TRBV5-6
CASSLGRDTRGYTF	TGCGCCAGCAGCTTGGGCAGGGACACTCGTGGCTACACCTTC	TRBJ1-2	-	-	TRBV5-1
CASRPGTGGSSSGNTIYF	TGTGCCAGTCGACCGGGGACAGGGGGGTCAAGCTCTGGAAACACCATATATTTT	TRBJ1-3	-	TRBD1	TRBV9
CASRLGPQASSGNTIYF	TGCGCCAGCAGACTAGGACCGCAAGCATCCTCTGGAAACACCATATATTTT	TRBJ1-3	-	-	TRBV5-1